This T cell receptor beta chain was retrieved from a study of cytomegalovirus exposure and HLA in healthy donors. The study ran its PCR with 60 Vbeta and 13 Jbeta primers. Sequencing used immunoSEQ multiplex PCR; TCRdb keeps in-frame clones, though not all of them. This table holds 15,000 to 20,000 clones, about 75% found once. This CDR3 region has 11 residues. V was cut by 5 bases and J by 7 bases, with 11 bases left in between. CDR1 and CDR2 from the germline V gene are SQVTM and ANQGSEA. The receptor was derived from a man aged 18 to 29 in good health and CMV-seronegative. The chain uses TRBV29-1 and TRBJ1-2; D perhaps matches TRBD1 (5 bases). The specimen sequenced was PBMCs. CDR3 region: CSVRQGGGYTF. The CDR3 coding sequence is TGCAGCGTTCGGCAGGGAGGTGGCTACACCTTC.